This T cell receptor (beta chain) was retrieved from a study of T cell responses to AZD1222 COVID-19 vaccine. The wider study: It was second doses at about 4 or about 12 weeks that were pooled.

Findings of the study overall: Rises in breadth and depth of Spike-specific TCRs came after two AZD1222 doses.

Concerning this clone: Its antigen is unidentified.

Measured with immunoSEQ multiplex PCR; TCRdb has only the in-frame clones, and not every one. The table records about 140,000 clones, around 90% of them present only once. This CDR3 is built from 13 residues. V was clipped by 5 bases and J by 5 bases; unmatched bases: 5. Looked up from germline, CDR1 is SEHNR and CDR2 is FQNEAQ (reference sequence). The chain recombines TRBV7-9 with TRBJ2-5, with 7 bases fitting TRBD1. The sequence was obtained from an adult in good health. The sequenced sample was peripheral blood, obtained on day 0 of AZD1222 vaccination. CDR3 sequence: CASSPGQVETQYF. DNA for the CDR3: TGTGCCAGCAGCCCAGGACAGGTCGAGACCCAGTACTTC.